These T cell receptor beta chains were read from a single sample in a study of shared clonotypes between healthy human individuals. TCRdb keeps only in-frame clones here, not all; method: immunoSEQ multiplex PCR. The table records about 1 million clones, about 75% of them present only once. Sequencing was carried out using memory CD4+ T cells sorted from blood. The receptors shown here come from a man aged 18 to 29 in good health. Both conserved end residues are trimmed from each CDR3. Each record gives: clone size, V gene, J gene, CDR3 protein. Rows give clone size only sometimes, using once, few, many, or a class for an expanded clone.

NA	TRBV5-1	TRBJ2-5	ASSLAGGGGETQY
once	TRBV18	TRBJ2-2	ASSPLPAHTGELF
NA	TRBV2	TRBJ2-5	ASSEARTLETQY
NA	TRBV30	TRBJ1-2	AYAGRGIFYGYT
NA	TRBV7-8	TRBJ1-1	ASSLVGLTGEAF
NA	TRBV5-1	TRBJ2-2	ASKQGAGTGELF
NA	TRBV5-1	TRBJ2-5	ASSPGGVAETQY
NA	TRBV6-6	TRBJ1-2	ASSYSQQGSGYT
NA	TRBV6-5	TRBJ2-1	ASRGSIYNEQF
NA	TRBV9	TRBJ2-7	ASSSTGFSYEQY
NA	TRBV7-9	TRBJ2-5	ASSSQGGRETQY
NA	TRBV10-3	TRBJ2-5	AIMPSGSESETQY
NA	TRBV6-6	TRBJ1-6	ASSSRDSLNNSPLH
NA	TRBV27	TRBJ2-7	ASSLDSGRRTT
NA	TRBV30	TRBJ1-1	AWSVLAGMNTEAF
few	TRBV10-2	TRBJ1-2	ASSPRTGSGGYT
once	TRBV2	TRBJ1-6	ASSELRRGQGTSSYNSPLH
NA	TRBV6-1	TRBJ2-7	ASSGTRSTGEQY
NA	TRBV5-1	TRBJ1-2	ASRPDVNYGYT
NA	TRBV9	TRBJ2-3	ASSVLANTDTQY
few	TRBV21-1	TRBJ2-3	ASSLGGSLLTDTQY
NA	TRBV7-2	TRBJ2-7	ASSQSLAGTGSGEQY
NA	TRBV6-1	TRBJ2-6	ASSEPGLSSGANVLT
many	TRBV25-1	TRBJ2-3	ASSEVTSGRGDTQY
NA	TRBV5-1	TRBJ2-7	ASSPNYEQY
few	TRBV6-6	TRBJ1-1	ASISRLNTEAF
NA	TRBV5-4	TRBJ2-2	ASSLGLATGELF
NA	TRBV29-1	TRBJ1-2	SVKQGANYGYT
NA	TRBV10-3	TRBJ1-2	AISRLNYGYT
NA	TRBV29-1	TRBJ2-1	SVSPGGYSEQF
NA	TRBV5-1	TRBJ2-4	ASSPTGILNIQY
NA	TRBV6-6	TRBJ1-3	ASRGTGGSGNTIY
NA	TRBV30	TRBJ1-1	AWIRISGSGNTEAF
NA	TRBV5-4	TRBJ2-2	ASSPDALAANTGELF
NA	TRBV14	TRBJ1-2	ASSHSQGYYGYT
NA	TRBV5-1	TRBJ2-3	ASSLVSGGSADTQY
NA	TRBV30	TRBJ2-1	AWSDRLAGGREQF
once	TRBV4-1	TRBJ1-2	ASSQGSGFYGYT
NA	TRBV11-1	TRBJ2-5	ASSRRGGQETQY
NA	TRBV10-3	TRBJ2-7	AISGQSSREQY
NA	TRBV29-1	TRBJ1-3	SVAVGNSGNTIY
NA	TRBV14	TRBJ1-6	ASSQGVSGGGSYNSPLH
NA	TRBV30	TRBJ1-1	AWSVLVRVGQAF
NA	TRBV19	TRBJ1-1	ASSISRDTEAF
NA	TRBV7-9	TRBJ1-3	ASSFPLDGYSGNTIY
NA	TRBV5-1	TRBJ2-7	ASSLEGVTYEQY
once	TRBV6-6	TRBJ2-3	ASRTGTGTYTQY
NA	TRBV10-1	TRBJ2-7	ASSLSGSYEQY
NA	TRBV15	TRBJ1-5	ATSSTNQPQH
NA	TRBV5-6	TRBJ2-3	ASSPDDRSDTQY
NA	TRBV20-1	TRBJ2-7	SARTGPEQY
NA	TRBV7-3	TRBJ1-1	ASSLGVMNTEAF